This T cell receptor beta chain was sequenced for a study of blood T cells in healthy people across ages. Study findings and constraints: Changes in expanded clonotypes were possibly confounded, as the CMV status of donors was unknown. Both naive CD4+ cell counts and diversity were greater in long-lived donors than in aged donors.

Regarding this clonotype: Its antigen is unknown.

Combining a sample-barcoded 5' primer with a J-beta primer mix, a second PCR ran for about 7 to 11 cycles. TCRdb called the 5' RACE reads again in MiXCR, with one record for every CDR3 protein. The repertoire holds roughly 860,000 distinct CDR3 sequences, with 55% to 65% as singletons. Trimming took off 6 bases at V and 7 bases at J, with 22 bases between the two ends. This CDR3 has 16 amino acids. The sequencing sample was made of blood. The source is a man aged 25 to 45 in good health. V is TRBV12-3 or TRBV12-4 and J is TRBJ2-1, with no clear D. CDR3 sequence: CASSPDIGRSLNEQFF. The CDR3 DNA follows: TGTGCCAGCAGCCCTGACATAGGCCGCTCCTTGAATGAGCAGTTCTTC.